This T cell receptor (beta chain) was profiled in a study of human T cells and chemical hapten exposure. Study overall: Epicutaneous patch tests delivered 0.01% DPC to the upper back, with evaluation at 6 days.

TCRdb ran MiXCR on the RACE reads and lists one entry per CDR3 protein. The sample consists of around 110,000 distinct CDR3 sequences, around 10% of them appearing once. Time point: patch test 1, 2 weeks after DPC sensitization. Treatment here: therapeutic diphenylcyclopropenone sensitization with weekly scalp DPC. General observations from the study: Relative to controls, expanded TCRs formed significantly more large CDR3 similarity clusters.

Comments on this clonotype: Its specificity is unknown.

V was pared by 0 bases and J by 6 bases, with 13 bases between. The length of the CDR3 is 16 residues. Germline V CDR1 and CDR2: SGHDT, YYEEEE. The sample in question was whole blood, obtained in connection with sensitization to the hapten diphenylcyclopropenone (DPC). J is TRBJ1-6 and V is TRBV5-6; D gene ambiguous. The sequence derives from a woman between 50 and 59 years old with alopecia areata. Some clones in this sample may be carry-over from other donors' samples. CDR3 sequence (DNA): TGTGCCAGCAGCTTGGCGGGTCAGGAGGTTAATTCACCCCTCCACTTT. It specifies CASSLAGQEVNSPLHF.